This T cell receptor (beta chain) was profiled in a study of spatial heterogeneity in lung cancer. As for the study in general: The roughly 79 donors had untreated early-stage non-small cell lung cancer. Alpha-chain sequences were consistently detected in smaller numbers than beta-chain sequences.

This clonotype was counted many times. The presence of a unique molecular identifier marked each TCR cDNA molecule. A single record per CDR3 protein comes from TCRdb applying MiXCR to the 5' RACE reads. The sample shows tens of thousands of distinct CDR3 sequences, 8% to 10% of them seen only once. Looked up from germline, CDR1 is SGHAT and CDR2 is FQNNGV. The CDR3 is 15 residues long. V lost 3 bases and J 1 base, leaving 12 bases between the germline ends. Described time point: blood at routine non-recurrence follow-up after resection. Whole RNA obtained from tumor, nontumor lung or frozen PBMC underwent sequencing without sorting.

The source material was PBMCs, sampled at follow-up. V is TRBV11-2 and J is TRBJ1-1; unclear D gene. The receptor's source is a male donor with early-stage non-small cell lung cancer. In nucleotides, the CDR3 is TGTGCCAGCAGCTTGGCGGTGGTCAAGAACACTGAAGCTTTCTTT. Translated: CASSLAVVKNTEAFF.